One and the same sample provided the 29 T cell receptor beta chains below, sequenced in a study of molecular identifiers for immune sequencing clone quantification. From the PCR reads, TCRdb called clonotypes with MiXCR, one entry per CDR3 protein. The sample shows approximately 60,000 distinct CDR3 sequences, 19% of them seen only once. The sample comprised naive CD8+ T cells from blood, with Jurkat cell RNA spiked in. Indicated subset: FACS-sorted CD8+CD4-CCR7+CD45RA+ naive T cells. Receptors originate from a human donor in good health. Some libraries in this study had Jurkat cell RNA spiked in.

In its sample, this clonotype was seen many times. The V call is TRBV19, the J call TRBJ2-7; no reliable D call. V shed 3 bases and J shed 0 bases, with 12 bases lying between them. The V gene's germline CDR1 is LNHDA and CDR2 SQIVND (reference sequence). The CDR3 consists of 15 residues. CDR3 loop: CASSILGTSSYEQYF. The CDR3 bases are TGTGCCAGTAGTATTCTAGGCACGAGCTCCTACGAGCAGTACTTC.

Ten or more counts support this clonotype. V and J are TRBV7-9 and TRBJ1-5; D perhaps matches TRBD1 (6 bases). The CDR3 sequence is 14 residues long. Trimming took 5 bases from V and 6 from J, leaving 14 bases between them. Germline V gives CDR1 SEHNR, CDR2 FQNEAQ (reference sequence). In nucleotides, the CDR3 is TGTGCCAGCAGCCCATCTGGGGGCAGTCAGCCCCAGCATTTT. This gives the protein CASSPSGGSQPQHF. The whole variable domain, filled in from reference TRBV7-9 and TRBJ1-5, reads DTGVSQNPRHKITKRGQNVTFRCDPISEHNRLYWYRQTLGQGPEFLTYFQNEAQLEKSRLLSDRFSAERPKGSFSTLEIQRTEQGDSAMYLCASSPSGGSQPQHFGDGTRLSIL.

The chain has TRBV2 and TRBJ2-1; 11 nucleotides match TRBD2. V gave up 10 bases and J gave up 5 bases; unmatched junction bases: 7. CDR1 and CDR2 from the germline V gene are SNHLY and FYNNEI. CDR3 length equals 14 residues. The CDR3 protein is CAISTSGDHNEQFF. The CDR3 DNA reads as TGTGCCATTTCGACTAGCGGGGACCACAATGAGCAGTTCTTC.

Concerning this clonotype: A much larger clone lies one base from this, so it may be a read error. This sequence joins TRBV6-2 or TRBV6-3 and TRBJ2-1, with no clear D. The CDR3 consists of 11 residues. V was shortened by 5 bases and J by 5 bases, with 4 bases between the two germline ends. Germline lookup yields CDR1 MNHEY and CDR2 SVGEGT. The CDR3 nucleotides are TGTGCCAGCAGTACTGACAATGAGCAGTTCTTC. This sequence encodes CASSTDNEQFF.

This clonotype was detected ten times or more. This chain connects TRBV11-2 to TRBJ2-4; 7 bases align to TRBD1. Germline V gene sequence: CDR1 SGHAT, CDR2 FQNNGV. The junction had 13 bases not matched to a gene; V was cut back by 5 bases and J by 0 bases. CDR3 length equals 18 residues. The CDR3, as DNA: TGTGCCAGCAGCCCACCATTGTGGCAGGGGGTAGCCAAAAACATTCAGTACTTC. Protein sequence: CASSPPLWQGVAKNIQYF.

There are many counts of this clonotype. The rearrangement uses TRBV6-5 and TRBJ2-6; D might be TRBD1 (6 bases). The CDR3 extends over 15 amino acids. Looked up from germline, CDR1 is MNHEY and CDR2 is SVGAGI. The V end was cut by 6 bases, the J end by 1 base, with 10 bases between. The CDR3 DNA follows: TGTGCCAGCAGCTATCAGGGGTCTGGGGCCAACGTCCTGACTTTC. Protein: CASSYQGSGANVLTF.

This clonotype was observed many times. V and J are TRBV3-1 and TRBJ1-6, with D possibly matching TRBD1 (5 bases). Trimming took 2 bases from V and 0 from J, leaving 17 bases between them. The CDR3 runs 19 residues. Germline CDR1 reads LGHDT; CDR2 reads YNNKEL (reference sequence). The chain's CDR3 is CASSQQLLTESSYNSPLHF. In DNA, the CDR3 is TGTGCCAGCAGCCAACAGCTGCTGACAGAAAGCTCCTATAATTCACCCCTCCACTTT.

This clonotype showed up many times. The J gene is TRBJ2-7, the V gene TRBV5-1; D unclear. There are 14 residues in the CDR3. Looked up from germline, CDR1 is SGHRS and CDR2 is YFSETQ. The germline V and J ends were trimmed by 0 bases and 2 bases, with 9 bases remaining between them. CDR3 sequence reads: CASSLGNSAYEQYF. In nucleotides, the CDR3 is TGCGCCAGCAGCTTGGGAAATTCGGCCTACGAGCAGTACTTC.

As for this clonotype: A single base separates this from a much larger clone, so it may be a read error. This chain connects TRBV20-1 to TRBJ1-3, with no clear D. Germline CDR1 and CDR2: DFQATT and SNEGSKA (reference sequence). Trimming took 1 base from V and 8 from J, leaving 18 bases between them. There are 15 residues in the CDR3. The CDR3 spells CSARAMDGGGDTIYF. The DNA for the CDR3 is TGCAGTGCTAGAGCCATGGACGGCGGAGGAGACACCATATATTTT.

Points on this clonotype: Since a much larger clone is just one base distant, this may be a read error. The rearrangement uses TRBV5-1 and TRBJ1-1; D is perhaps TRBD1 (6 bases). The CDR3 contains 15 residues. Germline V gives CDR1 SGHRS, CDR2 YFSETQ. CDR3 coding DNA: TGCGCCAGCAGCTTGAATAGGGGGGGAGACACTGCAGCTTTCTTT. Its protein is CASSLNRGGDTAAFF.

This clonotype came up many times. V and J are TRBV6-5 and TRBJ1-1; D uncertain. Deletions cut 5 bases from V and 7 bases from J, with 14 bases between. Germline assignment: CDR1 MNHEY and CDR2 SVGAGI. The CDR3 is 13 residues long. The CDR3 reads CASSVGRVGEAFF. The DNA of the CDR3 is TGTGCCAGCAGTGTTGGGAGGGTAGGTGAAGCTTTCTTT.

V gene TRBV27 combines with J gene TRBJ1-5, with a tentative D call TRBD1 (5 bases). The CDR3 runs to 15 residues. Trimming removed 4 bases from V and 8 bases from J, with 18 bases in between. The germline V gene encodes CDR1 MNHEY and CDR2 SMNVEV (reference sequence). The CDR3: CASSWGGLQGEPQHF. CDR3 nucleotides: TGTGCCAGCAGTTGGGGGGGACTTCAAGGGGAGCCCCAGCATTTT.

A few counts support this clonotype. The rearrangement links TRBV7-6 to TRBJ2-2; no definite D call. This CDR3 region has 18 residues. The V and J ends lost 5 bases and 0 bases respectively, with 19 bases between them. CDR1 and CDR2 from the germline V gene are SGHVS and FNYEAQ. CDR3 in amino acids: CASSHPRTVLANTGELFF. CDR3 sequence (DNA): TGTGCCAGCAGCCACCCTCGGACCGTTCTTGCGAACACCGGGGAGCTGTTTTTT.

The table lists this clonotype with many counts. The chain is built from TRBV24-1 and TRBJ2-2; no reliable D call. CDR3 length equals 14 residues. Germline CDR1 reads KGHDR; CDR2 reads SFDVKD. V was shortened by 5 bases and J by 6 bases, with 12 bases between the two germline ends. The CDR3 spells CATSGASSPGELFF. CDR3 DNA sequence: TGTGCCACCAGTGGGGCCAGTTCCCCCGGGGAGCTGTTTTTT.

V usage is TRBV20-1 and J usage is TRBJ1-5, with D hard to call. CDR1 DFQATT and CDR2 SNEGSKA come from the germline V gene (reference sequence). V was trimmed by 1 base and J by 6 bases, leaving 16 bases between them. The CDR3 spans 15 residues. The CDR3 is CSARVLSGVIQPQHF. CDR3 bases: TGCAGTGCTAGAGTGTTGAGCGGCGTCATTCAGCCCCAGCATTTT.

Details on this clonotype: A read error may be the cause here, since a much bigger clone is one base away. The chain employs TRBV12-3 or TRBV12-4 and TRBJ2-7; D is ambiguous. The CDR3 is 12 residues long. The DNA of the CDR3 is TGTGCCAGCACGACGGACGAGGACGAGCAGCACTTC. Protein sequence: CASTTDEDEQHF.

This clonotype was observed a handful of times. The genes are TRBV27 and TRBJ2-7, with D unresolved. The germline V gene encodes CDR1 MNHEY and CDR2 SMNVEV (reference sequence). The CDR3 is made up of 16 amino acids. Trimming removed 7 bases from V and 0 bases from J, with 19 bases in between. In DNA, the CDR3 is TGTGCCAGCATGGAAATTGGGGTTCCCAGCTCCTACGAGCAGTACTTC. The encoded protein is CASMEIGVPSSYEQYF.

This clonotype was found many times. This chain links TRBV5-4 with TRBJ2-3; D is unresolved. Germline V lookup: CDR1 SGHNT, CDR2 YYREEE (reference sequence). The CDR3 runs to 14 residues. V lost 4 bases, J lost 1 base, and 10 bases lay in between. The CDR3 loop is CASSGETRTDTQYF. The CDR3 bases are TGTGCCAGCAGCGGCGAAACACGCACAGATACGCAGTATTTT.

In this sample, this clonotype turned up once. The V call is TRBV27, the J call TRBJ2-7; 7 bases are a match to TRBD2. Trimming at V came to 4 bases and at J to 6 bases, leaving 9 bases not matched to a gene. Germline V gene sequence: CDR1 MNHEY, CDR2 SMNVEV (reference sequence). This CDR3 comprises 14 residues. CDR3 protein: CASSSSGNRCEQYF. The CDR3, as DNA: TGTGCCAGCAGTTCCAGCGGGAACCGCTGCGAGCAGTACTTC.

This clonotype was picked up many times. The chain has TRBV3-1 and TRBJ1-1; 7 bases match TRBD1. V trimming: 4 bases; J trimming: 7 bases; junction bases outside the gene matches: 12. Germline CDR1 is LGHDT and CDR2 is YNNKEL (reference sequence). This CDR3 has 15 amino acids. The CDR3 loop is CASSPRQDRLFEAFF. The CDR3 DNA reads as TGTGCCAGCAGCCCCCGTCAGGACAGGCTATTTGAAGCTTTCTTT.

This clonotype was counted many times. The chain employs TRBV9 and TRBJ1-2, with a weak D call TRBD1 (6 bases). The CDR3 runs 15 residues. From germline, CDR1 is SGDLS and CDR2 YYNGEE. V dropped 4 bases and J dropped 4 bases, with 17 bases sitting between them. The CDR3 DNA sequence: TGTGCCAGCAGCATCCCGTTGACAGGAATCTATGGCTACACCTTC. It codes for CASSIPLTGIYGYTF. The full variable domain, with the rest looked up from reference TRBV9 and TRBJ1-2, is DSGVTQTPKHLITATGQRVTLRCSPRSGDLSVYWYQQSLDQGLQFLIQYYNGEERAKGNILERFSAQQFPDLHSELNLSSLELGDSALYFCASSIPLTGIYGYTFGSGTRLTVV.

This clonotype has at least ten counts. The chain is built from TRBV5-1 and TRBJ2-3; 8 positions agree with TRBD1. J was trimmed by 2 bases and V by 2 bases; bases with no gene match: 4. The CDR3 has 15 amino acids. The germline gives CDR1 SGHRS, CDR2 YFSETQ. The CDR3 sequence is CASSFEDRATDTQYF. The DNA of the CDR3 is TGCGCCAGCAGCTTTGAGGACAGGGCCACAGATACGCAGTATTTT.

This clonotype was recorded at least ten times. The chain couples TRBV3-1 to TRBJ2-3; TRBD1 is a possible D gene (6 bases). There are 15 residues in the CDR3. Trimming stripped 1 base from V and 1 base from J, with 9 bases between. Germline V gives CDR1 LGHDT, CDR2 YNNKEL (reference sequence). The CDR3 reads CASSQVAGGTDTQYF. CDR3 sequence (DNA): TGTGCCAGCAGCCAAGTTGCAGGGGGCACAGATACGCAGTATTTT.

In regard to this clonotype: The junction does not match germline at one end; this may be a read error. This chain connects TRBV7-9 to TRBJ1-5; unclear D gene. The germline CDR1 and CDR2 sequences are SEHNR and FQNEAQ (reference sequence). The CDR3 loop spans 14 amino acids. In DNA, the CDR3 is TGTGCCGGCAGCCAGACGGTTGGCAATCAGCCCCAGCATTTT. Encoded protein: CAGSQTVGNQPQHF.

As regards this clonotype: A read error is possible here, since a much larger clone lies one base away. The chain links TRBV7-2 to TRBJ2-1, with TRBD2 matching over 10 bases. Germline-derived CDR1 and CDR2 are SGHTA and FQGNSA. The length of the CDR3 is 16 residues. The CDR3 is CASSSLAGDTYNGQFF. The CDR3 DNA sequence: TGTGCCAGCAGCTCCCTAGCGGGAGACACCTACAATGGGCAGTTCTTC.

This clonotype appeared a few times. A much larger clonotype is one base distant, so this may be a read error. This chain joins TRBV11-2 and TRBJ1-1; no reliable D call. The germline CDR1 and CDR2 sequences are SGHAT and FQNNGV. The CDR3 totals 13 residues. The CDR3 nucleotides are TGTGCCGGCAGCTTAGATGTGGCAGGTGAAGCTTTCTTT. It translates to CAGSLDVAGEAFF.

Turning to this clonotype: The junction shows a germline mismatch at one end, possibly a read error. This chain joins TRBV28 and TRBJ2-7; 10 nucleotides align to TRBD1. Germline loops: CDR1 MDHEN, CDR2 SYDVKM. The CDR3 covers 13 residues. As DNA, the CDR3 is TGCGCCACCTGGACAGGGGGTTTTGGGGAGCAGTACTTC. Translation: CATWTGGFGEQYF.

At least ten counts were recorded for this clonotype. The chain couples TRBV7-2 to TRBJ1-5; 7 nucleotides line up with TRBD1. Germline CDR1 is SGHTA and CDR2 is FQGNSA. This CDR3 spans 15 amino acids. V dropped 5 bases and J dropped 4; count of bases not matched to a gene: 8. The CDR3 reads CASSIYRGENQPQHF. Written as DNA, the CDR3 is TGTGCCAGCAGCATCTACAGGGGTGAAAATCAGCCCCAGCATTTT.

This clonotype was seen ten or more times. The chain combines TRBV28 with TRBJ1-5; no clear D. Germline CDR1 is MDHEN and CDR2 is SYDVKM. This CDR3 has 13 amino acids. The ends were cut back, 2 bases at V and 0 bases at J, with 2 bases in the middle. The CDR3 loop is CASSLDSNQPQHF. For the CDR3, the DNA is TGTGCCAGCAGTTTAGATAGCAATCAGCCCCAGCATTTT.